These 14 T cell receptor beta chains were all obtained from the same sample, sequenced in a study of blood T cells in healthy people across ages. A second PCR, run for about 7 to 11 cycles, used a sample-barcoded 5' primer plus a J-beta primer mix. TCRdb reprocessed the 5' RACE reads via MiXCR and lists one record per CDR3 protein. This table holds approximately 810,000 distinct CDR3 sequences, around 30% found once. Sequencing was done on a sample of blood. Every receptor here comes from a woman over 75 in good health.

This clonotype was counted at least ten times. The chain employs TRBV4-3 and TRBJ2-3, with 8 bases identical to TRBD2. The trim removed 0 bases at V and 2 bases at J, leaving 1 base unmatched. CDR1 and CDR2 from the germline V gene are LGHNA and YSLEER. The CDR3 extends over 15 amino acids. The CDR3 sequence: CASSQDSGATDTQYF. CDR3 nucleotide sequence: TGCGCCAGCAGCCAAGATAGCGGGGCCACAGATACGCAGTATTTT.

This sequence joins TRBV12-3 or TRBV12-4 and TRBJ1-4; the match to TRBD1 covers 7 bases. The CDR3 covers 15 residues. V trimming: 1 base; J trimming: 8 bases; junction bases outside the gene matches: 7. This chain's CDR3 is CASSLGGQRWEKLFF. For the CDR3, the DNA is TGTGCCAGCAGTTTAGGGGGACAGCGGTGGGAAAAACTGTTTTTT.

This clonotype was seen at least ten times. V usage is TRBV6-6 and J usage is TRBJ2-7; possible D gene TRBD1, 5 bases. The V end lost 2 bases, the J end lost 7 bases, and 18 bases lay between the germline ends. Looked up from germline, CDR1 is MNHNY and CDR2 is SVGAGI (reference sequence). The CDR3 loop spans 15 amino acids. CDR3 DNA: TGTGCCAGCAGTTACGACCGAGTCAGGGCTCGGGAGCAGTACTTC. Translation: CASSYDRVRAREQYF.

This clonotype came up a few times. J is TRBJ2-1 and V is TRBV28; D not resolved. With 6 bases removed from V and 10 bases from J, the gap between germline ends came to 19 bases. CDR1 is MDHEN and CDR2 is SYDVKM in the germline V gene. The CDR3 spans 14 residues. The CDR3 sequence: CASRGAGSSYEQFF. The CDR3 DNA reads TGTGCCAGCAGAGGTGCAGGTTCTTCCTACGAGCAGTTCTTC.

The V call is TRBV6-2 or TRBV6-3, the J call TRBJ2-3; 9 bases match TRBD2. After removal of 0 bases from V and 1 base from J, the junction contained 8 bases not matched to a gene. The CDR3 extends over 18 amino acids. Germline V lookup: CDR1 MNHEY, CDR2 SVGEGT. The CDR3 spells CASSYSTLAGTRTDTQYF. The CDR3 nucleotides are TGTGCCAGCAGTTACTCGACGCTAGCGGGGACCCGCACAGATACGCAGTATTTT.

Many counts were recorded for this clonotype. V gene TRBV20-1 combines with J gene TRBJ2-3; D unclear. The germline CDR1 and CDR2 sequences are DFQATT and SNEGSKA (reference sequence). Trimming took 2 bases from V and 5 from J, leaving 5 bases between them. This CDR3 is built from 11 residues. CDR3 in amino acids: CSARKGDTQYF. In nucleotides, the CDR3 is TGCAGTGCTAGAAAGGGAGATACGCAGTATTTT.

This clonotype was observed a handful of times. This sequence joins TRBV12-3 or TRBV12-4 and TRBJ1-3, with D maybe TRBD1 (5 bases). There are 18 residues in the CDR3. The germline V and J ends were trimmed by 1 base and 4 bases, with 20 bases remaining between them. The CDR3 protein is CASSLGGSGRVRGNTIYF. CDR3 in DNA: TGTGCCAGCAGTTTAGGAGGGTCCGGCAGGGTAAGAGGAAACACCATATATTTT.

The chain uses TRBV7-2 and TRBJ1-1, with no clear D. V lost 4 bases, J lost 1 base, and 13 bases lay in between. This CDR3 spans 15 amino acids. Germline assignment: CDR1 SGHTA and CDR2 FQGNSA. CDR3 sequence (DNA): TGTGCCAGCAGCTCTAGATGGGAGGGGAACACTGAAGCTTTCTTT. Protein sequence: CASSSRWEGNTEAFF.

This clonotype was detected a few times. This rearrangement joins TRBV4-1 to TRBJ2-4; D is perhaps TRBD2 (7 bases). Germline CDR1 and CDR2: MGHRA and YSYEKL. The CDR3 is 17 amino acids. V lost 0 bases and J 6 bases, leaving 18 bases between the germline ends. CDR3 residues: CASSQEEGGVGRNIQYF. CDR3 DNA: TGCGCCAGCAGCCAAGAAGAGGGGGGGGTGGGAAGAAACATTCAGTACTTC.

This clonotype occurred many times. The chain recombines TRBV5-5 with TRBJ2-3, with a possible D match to TRBD1 (5 bases). The ends were cut back, 0 bases at V and 2 bases at J, with 10 bases in the middle. The CDR3 runs 15 residues. From germline, CDR1 is SGHKS and CDR2 YYEKEE (reference sequence). CDR3 DNA sequence: TGTGCCAGCAGCTTGGTAGGCAGGGCCACAGATACGCAGTATTTT. Amino acid sequence: CASSLVGRATDTQYF.

The chain carries TRBV7-9 and TRBJ1-2; no clear D. Germline V gene sequence: CDR1 SEHNR, CDR2 FQNEAQ (reference sequence). Trimming took 5 bases from V and 4 from J, leaving 8 bases between them. The length of the CDR3 is 12 residues. CDR3 nucleotides: TGTGCCAGCAGCGCTGGTTGCTATGGCTACACCTTC. Translating it yields CASSAGCYGYTF.

This clonotype was observed a handful of times. The chain uses TRBV7-9 and TRBJ1-1; 7 positions match TRBD1. CDR3 length: 17 amino acids. Germline V gives CDR1 SEHNR, CDR2 FQNEAQ (reference sequence). The V segment lost 5 bases and the J segment 6 bases; nucleotides outside the gene matches: 18. Written as DNA, the CDR3 is TGTGCCAGCAGCCCGCGCGGGGGAACAGGGGACGGGGCTGAAGCTTTCTTT. Its translation is CASSPRGGTGDGAEAFF.

This clonotype was recorded at least ten times. The chain employs TRBV19 and TRBJ2-5; 10 bases match TRBD1. The CDR3 is 12 amino acids. V lost 9 bases to trimming and J lost 5 bases; unmatched junction nucleotides: 3. Germline assignment: CDR1 LNHDA and CDR2 SQIVND (reference sequence). The CDR3 DNA reads TGTGCCAGCAGGGACAGGGGTGAGACCCAGTACTTC. Protein sequence: CASRDRGETQYF.

This clonotype has at least ten counts. This chain connects TRBV6-2 or TRBV6-3 to TRBJ2-1; 13 nucleotides line up with TRBD2. The CDR3 contains 22 residues. The J segment lost 0 bases and the V segment lost 6 bases, leaving 20 bases of the junction unmatched. Germline V lookup: CDR1 MNHEY, CDR2 SVGEGT. The CDR3, as DNA: TGTGCCAGCAGCATGCCTCTGGGGCCGGGACTAGCGGGGTCGAGCTCCTACAATGAGCAGTTCTTC. Translation gives CASSMPLGPGLAGSSSYNEQFF.